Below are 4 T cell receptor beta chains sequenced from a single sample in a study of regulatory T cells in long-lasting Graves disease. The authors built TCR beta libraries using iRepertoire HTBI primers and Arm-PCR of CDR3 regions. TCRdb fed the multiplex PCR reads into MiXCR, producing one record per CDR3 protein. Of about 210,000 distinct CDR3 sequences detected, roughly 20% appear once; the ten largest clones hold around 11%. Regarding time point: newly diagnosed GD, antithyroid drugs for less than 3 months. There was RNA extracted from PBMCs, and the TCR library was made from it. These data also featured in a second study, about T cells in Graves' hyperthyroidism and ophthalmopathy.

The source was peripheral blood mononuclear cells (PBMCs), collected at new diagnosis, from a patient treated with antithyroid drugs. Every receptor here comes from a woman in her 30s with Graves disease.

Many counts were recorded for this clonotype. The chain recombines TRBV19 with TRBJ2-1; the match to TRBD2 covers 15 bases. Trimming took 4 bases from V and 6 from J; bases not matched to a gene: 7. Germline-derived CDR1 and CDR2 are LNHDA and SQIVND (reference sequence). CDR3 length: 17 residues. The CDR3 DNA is TGTGCCAGTAGTACCGGGACTAGCGGGAGGACGGGCAATGAGCAGTTCTTC. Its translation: CASSTGTSGRTGNEQFF.

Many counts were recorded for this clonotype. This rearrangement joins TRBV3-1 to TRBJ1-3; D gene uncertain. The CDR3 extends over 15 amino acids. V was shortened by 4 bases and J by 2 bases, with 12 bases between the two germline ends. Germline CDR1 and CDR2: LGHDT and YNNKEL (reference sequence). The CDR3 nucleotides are TGTGCCAGCAGCCTCCCAACGGGAGCTGGAAACACCATATATTTT. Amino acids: CASSLPTGAGNTIYF.

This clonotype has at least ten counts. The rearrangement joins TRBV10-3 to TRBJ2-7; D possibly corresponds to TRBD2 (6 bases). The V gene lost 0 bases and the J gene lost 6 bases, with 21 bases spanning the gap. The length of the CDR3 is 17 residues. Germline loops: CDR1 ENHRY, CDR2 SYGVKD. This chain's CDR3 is CAISESNRGTPLTEQYF. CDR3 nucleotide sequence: TGTGCCATCAGTGAGTCGAATCGCGGGACCCCGCTTACCGAGCAGTACTTC.

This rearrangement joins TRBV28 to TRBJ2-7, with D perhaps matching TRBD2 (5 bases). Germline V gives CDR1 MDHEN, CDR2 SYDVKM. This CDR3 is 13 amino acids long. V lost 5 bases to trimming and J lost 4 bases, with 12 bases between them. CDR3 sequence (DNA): TGTGCCAGCAGTCCGGGAACCCCGTACGAGCAGTACTTC. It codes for CASSPGTPYEQYF.